Below are 4 T cell receptor beta chains sequenced from a single sample in a study of T cells expressing NK-cell markers. From the 5' RACE reads, TCRdb lists one entry per CDR3 protein and no DNA. The table for this sample gives 500,000 to 700,000 distinct CDR3 sequences. Sequenced sample: blood T cells: a sorted CD56 or NKG2C T cell subset, CD4+ or CD8+ T cells, or bulk PBMC T cells (not recorded which). These receptors all come from a man between 18 and 35 years old in good health.

The chain combines TRBV7-2 with TRBJ1-4; TCRdb calls TRBD1, which cannot be checked without DNA. The CDR3 extends over 14 amino acids. Per germline, CDR1 SGHTA and CDR2 FQGNSA. The CDR3 sequence: CASSRGTVDEKLFF.

This chain connects TRBV12-3 or TRBV12-4 to TRBJ1-1; TCRdb reports TRBD1, a call that lacks DNA to check it against. This CDR3 is built from 16 residues. The CDR3 loop reads CASSPPPRSSNTEAFF.

The chain combines TRBV20-1 with TRBJ2-5; TCRdb gives TRBD2 as the D gene, but with no DNA this cannot be confirmed. The CDR3 contains 14 residues. Germline-derived CDR1 and CDR2 are DFQATT and SNEGSKA (reference sequence). CDR3 protein: CSAGRSGAGETQYF.

The chain employs TRBV2 and TRBJ2-7; the D call from TCRdb, TRBD1, cannot be confirmed without DNA. Germline CDR1 and CDR2: SNHLY and FYNNEI. This CDR3 has 16 residues. CDR3 sequence reads: CASSERGTGGNNEQYF.